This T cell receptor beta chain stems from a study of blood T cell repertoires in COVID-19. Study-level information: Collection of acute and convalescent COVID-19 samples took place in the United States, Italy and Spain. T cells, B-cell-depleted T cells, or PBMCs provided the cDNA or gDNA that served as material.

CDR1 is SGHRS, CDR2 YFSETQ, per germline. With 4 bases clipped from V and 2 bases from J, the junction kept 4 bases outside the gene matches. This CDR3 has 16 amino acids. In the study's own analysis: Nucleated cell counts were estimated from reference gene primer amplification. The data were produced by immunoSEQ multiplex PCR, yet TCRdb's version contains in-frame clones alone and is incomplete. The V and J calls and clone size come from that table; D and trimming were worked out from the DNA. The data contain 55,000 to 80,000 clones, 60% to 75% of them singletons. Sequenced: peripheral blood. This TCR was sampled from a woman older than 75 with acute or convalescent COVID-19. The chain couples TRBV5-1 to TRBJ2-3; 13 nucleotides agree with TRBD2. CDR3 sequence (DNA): TGCGCCAGCAGCCCAGGACTAGCGGGAGCCACAGATACGCAGTATTTT. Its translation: CASSPGLAGATDTQYF.